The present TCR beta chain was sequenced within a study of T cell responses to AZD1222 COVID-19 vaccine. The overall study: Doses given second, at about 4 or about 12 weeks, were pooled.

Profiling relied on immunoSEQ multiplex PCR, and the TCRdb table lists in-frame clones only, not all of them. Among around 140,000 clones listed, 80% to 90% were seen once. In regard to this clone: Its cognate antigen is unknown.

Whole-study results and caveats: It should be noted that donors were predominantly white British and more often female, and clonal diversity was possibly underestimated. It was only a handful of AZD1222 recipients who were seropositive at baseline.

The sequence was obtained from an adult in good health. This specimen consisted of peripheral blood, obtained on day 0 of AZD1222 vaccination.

As DNA, the CDR3 is TGTGCCACCAGTGATGGGGACTCTCCCACAGATACGCAGTATTTT. This encodes CATSDGDSPTDTQYF. V gene TRBV24-1 combines with J gene TRBJ2-3; D is possibly TRBD2 (6 bases). The CDR3 is 15 amino acids. The germline CDR1 and CDR2 sequences are KGHDR and SFDVKD. Trimming pared 3 bases from V and 2 bases from J, leaving 11 bases between.